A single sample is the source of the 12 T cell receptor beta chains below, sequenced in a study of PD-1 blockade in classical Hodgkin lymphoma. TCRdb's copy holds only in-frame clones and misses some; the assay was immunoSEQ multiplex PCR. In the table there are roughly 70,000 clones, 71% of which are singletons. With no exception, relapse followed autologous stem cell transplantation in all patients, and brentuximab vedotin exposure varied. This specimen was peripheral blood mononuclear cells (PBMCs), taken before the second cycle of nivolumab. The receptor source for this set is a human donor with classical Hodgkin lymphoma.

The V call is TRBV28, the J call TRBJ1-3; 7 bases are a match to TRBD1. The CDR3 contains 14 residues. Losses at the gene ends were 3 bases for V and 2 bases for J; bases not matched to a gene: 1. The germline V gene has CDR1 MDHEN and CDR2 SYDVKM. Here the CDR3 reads CASSLTGTGNTIYF. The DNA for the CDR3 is TGTGCCAGCAGTTTGACAGGGACTGGAAACACCATATATTTT.

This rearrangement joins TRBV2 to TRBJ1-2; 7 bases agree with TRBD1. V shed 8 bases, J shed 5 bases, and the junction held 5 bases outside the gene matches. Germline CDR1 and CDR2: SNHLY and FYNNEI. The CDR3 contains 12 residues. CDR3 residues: CASGTEGYGYTF. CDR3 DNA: TGTGCCAGCGGGACAGAGGGTTATGGCTACACCTTC. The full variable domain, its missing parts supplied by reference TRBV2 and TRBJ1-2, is EPEVTQTPSHQVTQMGQEVILRCVPISNHLYFYWYRQILGQKVEFLVSFYNNEISEKSEIFDDQFSVERPDGSNFTLKIRSTKLEDSAMYFCASGTEGYGYTFGSGTRLTVV.

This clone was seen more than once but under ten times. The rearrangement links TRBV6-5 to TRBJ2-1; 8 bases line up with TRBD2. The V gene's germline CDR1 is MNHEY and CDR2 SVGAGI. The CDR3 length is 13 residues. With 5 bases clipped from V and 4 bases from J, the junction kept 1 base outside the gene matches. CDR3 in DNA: TGTGCCAGCAGTCAGCGGGAGTACAATGAGCAGTTCTTC. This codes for CASSQREYNEQFF.

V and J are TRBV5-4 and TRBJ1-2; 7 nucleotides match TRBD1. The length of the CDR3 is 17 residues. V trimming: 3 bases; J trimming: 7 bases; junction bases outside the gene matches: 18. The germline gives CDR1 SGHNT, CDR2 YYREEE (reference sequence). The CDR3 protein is CASSWNVGGGGWAGYTF. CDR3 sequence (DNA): TGTGCCAGCAGCTGGAATGTTGGAGGAGGGGGCTGGGCTGGCTACACCTTC.

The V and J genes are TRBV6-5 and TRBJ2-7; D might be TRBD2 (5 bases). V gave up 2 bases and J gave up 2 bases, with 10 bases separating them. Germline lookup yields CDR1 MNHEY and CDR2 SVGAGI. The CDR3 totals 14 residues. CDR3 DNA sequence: TGTGCCAGCAGTTACGTACTAGGTCCCTACGAGCAGTACTTC. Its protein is CASSYVLGPYEQYF.

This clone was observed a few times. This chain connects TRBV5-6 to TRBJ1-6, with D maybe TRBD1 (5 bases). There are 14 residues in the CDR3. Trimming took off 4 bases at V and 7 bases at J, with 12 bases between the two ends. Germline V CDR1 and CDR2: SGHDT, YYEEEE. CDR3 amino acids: CASSVTGPNSPLHF. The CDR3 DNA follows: TGTGCCAGCAGCGTAACGGGGCCAAATTCACCCCTCCACTTT.

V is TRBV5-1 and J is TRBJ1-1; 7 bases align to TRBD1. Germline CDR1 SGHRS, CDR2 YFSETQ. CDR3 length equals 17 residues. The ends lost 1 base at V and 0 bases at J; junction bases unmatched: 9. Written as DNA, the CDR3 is TGCGCCAGCAGCTTGAGACCCACAGGGGCGATGAACACTGAAGCTTTCTTT. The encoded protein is CASSLRPTGAMNTEAFF.

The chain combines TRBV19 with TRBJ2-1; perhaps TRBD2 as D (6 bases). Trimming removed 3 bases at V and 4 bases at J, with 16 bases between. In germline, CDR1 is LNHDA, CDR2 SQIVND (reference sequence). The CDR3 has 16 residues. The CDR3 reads CASSILSGGVYNEQFF. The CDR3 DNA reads TGTGCCAGTAGTATCCTCTCCGGAGGGGTTTACAATGAGCAGTTCTTC.

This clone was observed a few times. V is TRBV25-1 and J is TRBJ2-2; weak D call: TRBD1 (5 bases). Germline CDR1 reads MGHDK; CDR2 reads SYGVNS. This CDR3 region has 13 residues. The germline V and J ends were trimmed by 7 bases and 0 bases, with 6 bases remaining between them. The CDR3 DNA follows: TGTGCCAGCATGGACACGAACACCGGGGAGCTGTTTTTT. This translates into CASMDTNTGELFF.

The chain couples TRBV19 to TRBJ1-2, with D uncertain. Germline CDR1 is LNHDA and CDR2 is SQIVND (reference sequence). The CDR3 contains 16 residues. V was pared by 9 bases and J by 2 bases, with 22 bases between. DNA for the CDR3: TGTGCCAGCAGCCGTCCGTGGGAGATAGGAAACTATGGCTACACCTTC. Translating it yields CASSRPWEIGNYGYTF.

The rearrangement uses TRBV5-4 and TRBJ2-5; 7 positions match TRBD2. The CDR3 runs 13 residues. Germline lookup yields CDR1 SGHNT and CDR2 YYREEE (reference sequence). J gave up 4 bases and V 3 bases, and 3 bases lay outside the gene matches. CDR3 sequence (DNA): TGTGCCAGCAGCTGGGGGGGAGTAGAGACCCAGTACTTC. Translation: CASSWGGVETQYF.

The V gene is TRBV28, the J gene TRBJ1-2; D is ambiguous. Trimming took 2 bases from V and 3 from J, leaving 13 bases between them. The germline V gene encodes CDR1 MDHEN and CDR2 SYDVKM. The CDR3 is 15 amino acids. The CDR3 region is CASSLNPDGYYGYTF. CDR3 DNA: TGTGCCAGCAGTTTAAATCCGGACGGATACTATGGCTACACCTTC.